This TCR beta chain stems from a study of blood T cell repertoires in COVID-19. Whole-study context: Material from acute and convalescent COVID-19 was sourced from the United States, Italy and Spain. Sample material is recorded as cDNA or gDNA derived from T cells, B-cell-depleted T cells, or PBMCs.

Some clones are missing from TCRdb's copy, which holds only in-frame ones; the method was immunoSEQ multiplex PCR. The sample has under 130,000 clones, roughly 87% seen once. In the case of this clone: At the DNA level, this CDR3 is encoded by other sequences in the same sample as well.

The CDR3 covers 11 residues. Trimming left V 3 bases short and J 5 bases short, with 8 bases between. Germline values: CDR1 DFQATT, CDR2 SNEGSKA (reference sequence). Source material: peripheral blood. The receptor was derived from a man aged 50-60 years with acute or convalescent COVID-19. The chain is built from TRBV20-1 and TRBJ2-7; D not resolved. The CDR3 sequence is CSASSGHEQYF. CDR3 sequence (DNA): TGCAGTGCTAGCTCAGGCCACGAGCAGTACTTC.